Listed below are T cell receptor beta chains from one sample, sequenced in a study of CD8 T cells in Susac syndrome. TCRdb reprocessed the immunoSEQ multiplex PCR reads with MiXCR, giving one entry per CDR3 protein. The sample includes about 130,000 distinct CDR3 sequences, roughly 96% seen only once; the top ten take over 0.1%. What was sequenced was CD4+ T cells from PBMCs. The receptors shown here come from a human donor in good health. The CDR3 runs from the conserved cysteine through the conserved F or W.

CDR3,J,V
CASSRLAHNEQFF,TRBJ2-1,TRBV19
CASMRTGVDTGELFF,TRBJ2-2,TRBV28
CASSPLGHDEQFF,TRBJ2-1,TRBV3-1
CASSHGVTGELFF,TRBJ2-2,TRBV5-1
CASSVPGLAGGADTQYF,TRBJ2-3,TRBV18
CASSSPPGHGSETGELFF,TRBJ2-2,TRBV7-9
CSVSSGLAAGELFF,TRBJ2-2,TRBV29-1
CSVEGTQEFF,TRBJ2-1,TRBV29-1
CASSLTGWDGYTF,TRBJ1-2,TRBV13
CASSESPDSLKGAFF,TRBJ1-1,TRBV2
CASRYGTGPSEAFF,TRBJ1-1,TRBV7-9
CASSPWGGSYNEQFF,TRBJ2-1,TRBV18
CASGRPKETQYF,TRBJ2-5,TRBV10-2
CSAPNRGSSNTGELFF,TRBJ2-2,TRBV20-1
CASSLRTAQETQYF,TRBJ2-5,TRBV3-1
CASSLDPAGVPNTGELFF,TRBJ2-2,TRBV7-2
CAWMGSYGYTF,TRBJ1-2,TRBV30
CASSRVDTETQYF,TRBJ2-5,TRBV7-2
CASSFPGAGELFF,TRBJ2-2,TRBV5-1
CASSRDIQPQHF,TRBJ1-5,TRBV7-9
CSVGTPRHTEAFF,TRBJ1-1,TRBV29-1
CAWSFGVQNTEAFF,TRBJ1-1,TRBV30
CASSLARLGEQFF,TRBJ2-1,TRBV5-6
CASLERNVGYTF,TRBJ1-2,TRBV28
CASSLSIRTSGTYEQYF,TRBJ2-7,TRBV5-4
CASSYGGQLIGAFF,TRBJ1-1,TRBV6-5